This paragraph covers one T cell receptor beta chain sequence. The sample holds many counts of this clonotype. What antigen it recognizes has not been identified. No clone much larger than this one lies a single base away; base qualities are absent. These data belong to a study of T cell repertoires in breast cancer (dated by TCRdb to the mid-2010s). Turning to the overall study: Tumors, lymph nodes and peripheral blood lymphocytes from breast cancer patients were profiled in the study, along with peripheral blood from healthy control donors. The majority of the roughly 22 patient tumors analyzed for shared TCRs were ER+/PR+. The controls were nine healthy donors whose age range was similar to that of the patients. On average, sequencing produced about 500,000 sequences per sample and approximately 10 reads per input cell. Because breast cancer has a low mutational burden and common mutations are rare, the study reasoned that TCRs shared between breast cancer patients would target shared antigens. After being minced and digested with Liberase and DNase, tumors and tumor-involved lymph nodes were passed through 70-um and 40-um filters. Tumor-free lymph nodes were processed without enzymatic digestion, and Ficoll was used to separate blood samples.

The study used an expanded emulsion RT-PCR method with primers for all TCR V genes to analyze paired alpha-beta TCRs of CD8+ T cells. Before emulsion RT-PCR, CD8+ T cells were isolated using a CD8 positive selection kit and then incubated overnight in about 10 IU/mL IL-2. The cysteine opens and the phenylalanine closes a CDR3 of 14 amino acids. Only the CDR3 DNA stays, 42 bases, in frame from base 1. Deletion took 6 bases off V and 1 base off J, with a span of 13 bases between the germline ends. Via the germline V gene (reference sequence), CDR1 is LNHNV and CDR2 YYDKDF. What the study reported, not specific to this receptor: Discarding singleton TCRs and sampling only part of each tumor may have missed genuine antitumor clones. TRBV7 predominated among the shared TCRs, which could possibly reflect tumor recognition or a mispriming bias from eight TRBV7 primers. Around 18 TCR pairs were shared across seven or more patient tumors and were rarely found in control blood, which suggested possible tumor specificity. Sentinel lymph nodes involved by tumor shared about fourfold more TCRs with matched tumor repertoires than tumor-free nodes did (roughly 7.3% versus 1.9%). Shared TCRs were encoded by various nucleotide sequences, which suggests selection and expansion based on antigen. Emulsion RT-PCR was considered qualitative rather than quantitative, because transcript abundance and primer differences skewed the recovery of clones.

Library preparation used emulsion pairing. Unpaired genes were suppressed by a second nested PCR with blocking oligos, after which a third nested PCR added Illumina adaptors and barcodes. Between about 4,500 and 250,000 T cells, along with C-region, Stepout and V-region primers, were included in each emulsion RT-PCR master mix. The Micellula Emulsion and Purification Kit was used to make the emulsions, and Qiagen OneStep RT-PCR reagents were used for RT-PCR. The pooled libraries were sequenced on an Illumina MiSeq using paired-end 2 x 250 reads. The paper's processing steps were these. Read pairs were joined in Galaxy and clipped at the engineered overlap into separate alpha and beta files, and reads that were not clipped were discarded. Alpha-beta pairs were assigned with CompleteTCR, a MiTCR-based pipeline that links chains sharing read cluster identifiers using an R script. TCR sequences that were observed only once, representing about 1-3.4%, were removed as potential sequencing errors. TCRdb trimmed public reads at Q25 via fastp, called clones via MiXCR and kept in-frame beta chains. Each record represents a unique CDR3 protein, reported with the most common genes and DNA among its rows. The V and J calls and clone size are TCRdb's, not the authors'. Here the sample has approximately 37,000 distinct CDR3 sequences; under 60% occur a single time. Less than 70% of the sample is held by the ten biggest clonotypes.

Rearrangement joined TRBV15 to TRBJ2-7; a confident D gene designation cannot be given. The source material was CD8+ T cells. The receptor was isolated from a pool of human donors with breast cancer or a healthy control (not recorded which). The CDR3 is CATRGSSASYEQYF. The DNA reads as follows: TGTGCCACCAGAGGATCTTCAGCGTCCTACGAGCAGTACTTC.